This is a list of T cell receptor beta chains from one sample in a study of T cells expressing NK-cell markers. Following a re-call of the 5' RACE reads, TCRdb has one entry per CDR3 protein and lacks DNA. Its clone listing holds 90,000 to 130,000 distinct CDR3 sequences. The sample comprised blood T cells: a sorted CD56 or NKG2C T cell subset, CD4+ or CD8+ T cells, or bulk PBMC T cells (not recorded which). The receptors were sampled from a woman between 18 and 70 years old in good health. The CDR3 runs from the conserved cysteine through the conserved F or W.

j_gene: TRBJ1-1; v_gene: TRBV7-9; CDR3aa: CASSLLPGQGNTEAFF
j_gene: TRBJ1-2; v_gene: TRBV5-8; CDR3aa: CASSFGQGAYGYTF
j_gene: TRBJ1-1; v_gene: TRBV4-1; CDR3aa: CASSQNPGTGSTEAFF
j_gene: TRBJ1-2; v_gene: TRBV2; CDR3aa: CASSSRGNYGYTF
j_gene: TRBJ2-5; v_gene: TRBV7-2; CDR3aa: CASSLFRTGEETQYF
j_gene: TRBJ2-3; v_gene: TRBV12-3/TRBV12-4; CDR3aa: CASIHSGRGTDTQYF
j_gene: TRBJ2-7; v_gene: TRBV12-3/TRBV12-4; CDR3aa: CASSPSTSGEQYF
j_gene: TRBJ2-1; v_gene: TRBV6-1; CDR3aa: CASSPTSGTGEGDEQFF
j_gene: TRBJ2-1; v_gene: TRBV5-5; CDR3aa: CASSLFPGGPDEQFF
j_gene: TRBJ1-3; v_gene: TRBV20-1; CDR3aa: CSAREGRQSPSGNTLYF
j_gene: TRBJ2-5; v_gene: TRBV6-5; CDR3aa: CASSYSDTRETQYF
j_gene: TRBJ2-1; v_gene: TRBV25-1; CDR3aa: CASSEYLGISLNEQFF
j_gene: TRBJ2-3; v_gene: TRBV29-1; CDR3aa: CSVETGGLFETDTQYF